This T cell receptor (beta chain) was recovered during a study of PD-1 blockade in classical Hodgkin lymphoma. Regarding the study as a whole: Patients excluded were those beginning nivolumab under 1 year after ASCT. Complete responders started with a diversity level that resembled newly diagnosed patients at baseline. Compared with baseline, CD4+ but not CD8+ TCR diversity had risen significantly by C4D1. Reports described newly diagnosed patients as having lower baseline TCR diversity than healthy donors.

After autologous stem cell transplantation all patients relapsed, and prior brentuximab vedotin exposure differed between cohorts. Remarks on this clone: Its cognate antigen is unknown.

The assay was immunoSEQ multiplex PCR, and TCRdb's table has in-frame clones only and misses some. Of 95,000 to 100,000 clones detected, around 89% appear once; the ten largest clones hold approximately 6.3%. V lost 6 bases and J 0 bases, leaving 15 bases between the germline ends. Germline loops: CDR1 SQVTM, CDR2 ANQGSEA. This CDR3 spans 15 amino acids. This sequence was found in a human donor with classical Hodgkin lymphoma. The sequenced sample was peripheral blood mononuclear cells (PBMCs), obtained before the second cycle of nivolumab. The V and J genes are TRBV29-1 and TRBJ2-1; possibly TRBD2 for D (5 bases). CDR3 amino acids: CSVSTGESSYNEQFF. Written as DNA, the CDR3 is TGCAGCGTGTCCACTGGGGAGAGCTCCTACAATGAGCAGTTCTTC.